This entry lists 28 T cell receptor beta chains sequenced from one sample in a study of T cells after yellow fever vaccination. TCRdb processed the 5' RACE reads anew with MiXCR; each CDR3 protein has one entry. The table includes 120,000 or so distinct CDR3 sequences, roughly 10% detected once. The sample here was CD8+ T cells sorted from PBMCs, taken on the day of the yellow fever booster vaccination. These receptors were collected from a man aged 18-30 years who received the YFV17D yellow fever vaccine.

The J gene is TRBJ2-3, the V gene TRBV6-6; 7 bases fit TRBD2. Germline lookup yields CDR1 MNHNY and CDR2 SVGAGI (reference sequence). J gave up 2 bases and V 6 bases, and 8 bases lay outside the gene matches. The CDR3 is 15 amino acids. The CDR3 here is CASRGSGDPTDTQYF. The CDR3 DNA sequence: TGTGCCAGCAGAGGGAGCGGGGACCCCACAGATACGCAGTATTTT.

The chain couples TRBV4-3 to TRBJ2-1; 10 bases agree with TRBD1. Germline CDR1 is LGHNA and CDR2 is YSLEER. The CDR3 sequence is 15 residues long. With V trimmed by 2 bases and J by 8 bases, 6 bases remained unmatched. CDR3 in DNA: TGCGCCAGCAGCCAAAAGACAGGGGGCTTGGATGAGCAGTTCTTC. Translated, it gives CASSQKTGGLDEQFF.

This clonotype was seen more than once but under ten times. V is TRBV7-6 and J is TRBJ2-3; D is unresolved. The CDR3 sequence is 13 residues long. Germline V lookup: CDR1 SGHVS, CDR2 FNYEAQ. Trimming pared 1 base from V and 6 bases from J, leaving 8 bases between. CDR3 bases: TGTGCCAGCAGCTTAGTTCTGGGGGATACGCAGTATTTT. It yields the protein CASSLVLGDTQYF.

This clonotype has just one count. The rearrangement links TRBV6-2 or TRBV6-3 to TRBJ1-5, with D unresolved. The CDR3 sequence is 15 residues long. V was pared by 6 bases and J by 3 bases, with 15 bases between. The germline V gene has CDR1 MNHEY and CDR2 SVGEGT. This CDR3 reads CASRTGRVNNQPQHF. The CDR3 nucleotides are TGTGCCAGCAGAACCGGGAGGGTAAACAATCAGCCCCAGCATTTT.

This clonotype was seen more than once but under ten times. The rearrangement joins TRBV20-1 to TRBJ1-4, with a tentative D call TRBD1 (5 bases). The V end lost 1 base, the J end lost 7 bases, and 19 bases lay between the germline ends. The germline V gene has CDR1 DFQATT and CDR2 SNEGSKA (reference sequence). The CDR3 is 16 residues long. As DNA, the CDR3 is TGCAGTGCTAGAGTCACAGGACCCGATTGGAGTGAAAAACTGTTTTTT. Its translation: CSARVTGPDWSEKLFF.

This chain joins TRBV4-1 and TRBJ2-5; D remains unclear. Germline V gives CDR1 MGHRA, CDR2 YSYEKL. V was pared by 2 bases and J by 5 bases, with 12 bases between. The CDR3 extends over 14 amino acids. The CDR3 DNA follows: TGCGCCAGCAGCCAACCGACCGGAGTGGAGACCCAGTACTTC. This translates into CASSQPTGVETQYF.

This chain links TRBV7-9 with TRBJ2-3; TRBD2 matches 9 bases. CDR3 size: 17 residues. The ends lost 8 bases at V and 2 bases at J; junction bases unmatched: 14. Germline loops: CDR1 SEHNR, CDR2 FQNEAQ (reference sequence). CDR3 sequence: CASGEALAGTLTDTQYF. The DNA for the CDR3 is TGTGCCAGCGGCGAGGCCCTAGCGGGGACCCTCACAGATACGCAGTATTTT.

This clonotype was seen a handful of times. This chain joins TRBV6-2 or TRBV6-3 and TRBJ2-7, with D perhaps TRBD1 or TRBD2 (5 bases each). With 0 bases removed from V and 4 bases from J, the gap between germline ends came to 13 bases. Looked up from germline, CDR1 is MNHEY and CDR2 is SVGEGT. This CDR3 comprises 15 residues. For the CDR3, the DNA is TGTGCCAGCAGTTACTCGGGACGGAAAATATACGAGCAGTACTTC. As protein: CASSYSGRKIYEQYF.

This clonotype was recorded a few times. V usage is TRBV3-1 and J usage is TRBJ2-1; tentative D call: TRBD2 (5 bases). CDR1 LGHDT and CDR2 YNNKEL come from the germline V gene (reference sequence). This CDR3 has 12 amino acids. V lost 0 bases and J lost 15, with 12 bases in between. CDR3 bases: TGTGCCAGCAGCCAAGATGGGGAGTCGTTGTTCTTC. Its translation is CASSQDGESLFF.

This clonotype was observed a few times. V and J are TRBV4-3 and TRBJ2-7; tentatively, D is TRBD1 (5 bases). The length of the CDR3 is 13 residues. V gave up 10 bases and J gave up 3 bases, with 16 bases separating them. Germline V lookup: CDR1 LGHNA, CDR2 YSLEER. The CDR3 protein is CAKTGPQGYEQYF. The CDR3 DNA reads as TGCGCCAAGACTGGTCCGCAGGGCTACGAGCAGTACTTC.

The sample holds a few counts of this clonotype. J is TRBJ1-2 and V is TRBV4-3; 8 bases match TRBD1. This CDR3 comprises 14 residues. The junction had 8 bases not matched to a gene; V was cut back by 4 bases and J by 7 bases. CDR1 and CDR2 (germline): LGHNA, YSLEER. The CDR3 region has the DNA TGCGCCAGCAGCCCGGACCTGACAGGGGTTGGCTACACCTTC. Translating gives CASSPDLTGVGYTF.

This clonotype was counted only a few times. The chain links TRBV5-6 to TRBJ2-7; D is possibly TRBD1 or TRBD2 (5 bases each). V was trimmed by 7 bases and J by 4 bases, leaving 12 bases between them. The V gene's germline CDR1 is SGHDT and CDR2 YYEEEE. This CDR3 is 12 amino acids long. The CDR3 coding sequence is TGTGCCAGCCTACGGGACGGATACGAGCAGTACTTC. Protein: CASLRDGYEQYF.

This clonotype appeared a few times. This sequence joins TRBV7-6 and TRBJ1-1; D perhaps matches TRBD1 (6 bases). The V end was cut by 5 bases, the J end by 4 bases, with 14 bases between. The CDR3 covers 14 residues. Germline values: CDR1 SGHVS, CDR2 FNYEAQ. DNA of the CDR3: TGTGCCAGCAGCCAAGGGGGGCAGGGCACTGAAGCTTTCTTT. Residues: CASSQGGQGTEAFF.

This clonotype appeared a few times. CDR3 sequence reads: CASSLEQGAGITEAFF. The CDR3 DNA reads TGTGCCAGCAGCTTGGAGCAGGGGGCGGGTATCACTGAAGCTTTCTTT. V is TRBV5-6 and J is TRBJ1-1; 8 nucleotides line up with TRBD1. With V trimmed by 0 bases and J by 4 bases, 8 bases remained unmatched. The germline gives CDR1 SGHDT, CDR2 YYEEEE. The CDR3 covers 16 residues.

V usage is TRBV2 and J usage is TRBJ2-7, with 7 positions matching TRBD1. CDR1 and CDR2 (germline): SNHLY, FYNNEI. The CDR3 is 13 residues long. Trimming removed 10 bases from V and 2 bases from J; junction bases left unmatched: 8. The CDR3 DNA is TGTGCCACCGGGACAGATGAGACCTACGAGCAGTACGTC. The encoded protein is CATGTDETYEQYV.

V is TRBV20-1 and J is TRBJ2-7, with a possible D match to TRBD1 (6 bases). Germline CDR1 is DFQATT and CDR2 is SNEGSKA (reference sequence). V gave up 3 bases and J gave up 0 bases, with 9 bases separating them. CDR3 length: 13 amino acids. CDR3 residues: CSARQGSSYEQYF. The CDR3, as DNA: TGCAGTGCTAGGCAGGGGTCCTCCTACGAGCAGTACTTC.

This chain links TRBV6-5 with TRBJ2-1, with D possibly matching TRBD1 (6 bases). Germline V CDR1 and CDR2: MNHEY, SVGAGI. There are 16 residues in the CDR3. Trimming removed 1 base from V and 0 bases from J, with 10 bases in between. CDR3 residues: CASSYLQGSSYNEQFF. The CDR3 DNA is TGTGCCAGCAGTTACTTACAGGGTAGCTCCTACAATGAGCAGTTCTTC.

This clonotype was detected many times. The V call is TRBV6-5, the J call TRBJ2-1; 10 positions match TRBD2. Per the germline V gene, CDR1 is MNHEY and CDR2 is SVGAGI. V was pared by 6 bases and J by 10 bases, with 12 bases of the junction left unmatched. The CDR3 consists of 15 residues. CDR3: CASSAPRLAGVEQFF. The CDR3 DNA is TGTGCCAGCAGCGCCCCACGGCTAGCGGGGGTCGAGCAGTTCTTC.

This clonotype was detected a few times. The chain carries TRBV7-9 and TRBJ2-2; a possible D gene is TRBD2 (6 bases). The CDR3 is made up of 17 amino acids. Per germline, CDR1 SEHNR and CDR2 FQNEAQ (reference sequence). V was cut by 4 bases and J by 0 bases, with 15 bases left in between. The CDR3 coding sequence is TGTGCCAGCAGCTACCCCGGGGGTAATCCGAACACCGGGGAGCTGTTTTTT. It codes for CASSYPGGNPNTGELFF.

This clonotype was found a few times. The chain recombines TRBV4-1 with TRBJ2-1; weak D call: TRBD2 (5 bases). The CDR3 has 14 residues. V was shortened by 8 bases and J by 4 bases, with 15 bases between the two germline ends. CDR1 and CDR2 (germline): MGHRA, YSYEKL. The CDR3 DNA sequence: TGCGCCAGCGGCTTGACTAAAGCATACAATGAGCAGTTCTTC. Amino acid sequence: CASGLTKAYNEQFF.

This CDR3 is CSVESQGTLADTQYF. CDR3 in DNA: TGCAGCGTTGAATCGCAGGGGACACTAGCGGATACGCAGTATTTT. V and J are TRBV29-1 and TRBJ2-3, with D perhaps matching TRBD2 (7 bases). Germline V gene sequence: CDR1 SQVTM, CDR2 ANQGSEA. The V end lost 2 bases, the J end lost 6 bases, and 18 bases lay between the germline ends. The CDR3 runs to 15 residues.

This clonotype showed up just a few times. V is TRBV6-5 and J is TRBJ2-5; D may be TRBD2 (6 bases). Germline CDR1 is MNHEY and CDR2 is SVGAGI. Trimming took 2 bases from V and 3 from J, leaving 10 bases between them. The CDR3 is 14 amino acids. The CDR3 nucleotides are TGTGCCAGCAGTTACCATCCGGGGGAAGAGACCCAGTACTTC. Protein product: CASSYHPGEETQYF.

This clonotype was counted between two and nine times. The V gene is TRBV12-3 or TRBV12-4, the J gene TRBJ1-1; tentative D call: TRBD1 (5 bases). V was pared by 3 bases and J by 4 bases, with 9 bases between. CDR3 size: 13 residues. The CDR3 region is CASSFPGGTEAFF. The CDR3 DNA is TGTGCCAGCAGTTTCCCGGGGGGCACTGAAGCTTTCTTT.

The chain couples TRBV5-5 to TRBJ2-7; 9 nucleotides align to TRBD2. The CDR3 spans 16 residues. Germline assignment: CDR1 SGHKS and CDR2 YYEKEE (reference sequence). The junction had 6 bases not matched to a gene; V was cut back by 0 bases and J by 2 bases. In DNA, the CDR3 is TGTGCCAGCAGCTTGGTTCCCAGCGGGGGGACCTACGAGCAGTACTTC. Translating gives CASSLVPSGGTYEQYF.

This clonotype was seen a few times. CDR3 sequence reads: CASSLRDSYEQYF. As DNA, the CDR3 is TGTGCCAGCAGCTTACGGGACTCCTACGAGCAGTACTTC. This chain uses TRBV7-8 with TRBJ2-7, with D possibly being TRBD2 (5 bases). V lost 2 bases and J 0 bases, leaving 5 bases between the germline ends. The CDR3 consists of 13 residues. The germline V gene encodes CDR1 SGHVS and CDR2 FQNEAQ. Complete variable domain (other parts from reference TRBV7-8 and TRBJ2-7): GAGVSQSPRYKVAKRGQDVALRCDPISGHVSLFWYQQALGQGPEFLTYFQNEAQLDKSGLPSDRFFAERPEGSVSTLKIQRTQQEDSAVYLCASSLRDSYEQYFGPGTRLTVT.

This sequence joins TRBV7-9 and TRBJ2-5, with D unclear. The CDR3 is 12 residues long. CDR1 SEHNR and CDR2 FQNEAQ come from the germline V gene (reference sequence). Trimming removed 3 bases from V and 5 bases from J, with 7 bases in between. The CDR3, as DNA: TGTGCCAGCAGCTTGGAGTGGGAGACCCAGTACTTC. Amino acid sequence: CASSLEWETQYF.

The V and J genes are TRBV4-1 and TRBJ1-2, with D hard to call. In germline, CDR1 is MGHRA, CDR2 YSYEKL. The germline V and J ends were trimmed by 1 base and 8 bases, with 11 bases remaining between them. This CDR3 region has 13 residues. The CDR3 DNA reads as TGCGCCAGCAGCCAAGTGGGCCGTTACGGCTACACCTTC. Translated, it gives CASSQVGRYGYTF.

The table lists this clonotype with many counts. This rearrangement joins TRBV7-8 to TRBJ1-1; D gene uncertain. The CDR3 consists of 14 residues. Germline loops: CDR1 SGHVS, CDR2 FQNEAQ. V was pared by 1 base and J by 2 bases, with 8 bases between. DNA of the CDR3: TGTGCCAGCAGCTTAGTTGGCCGTAACACTGAAGCTTTCTTT. Translating it yields CASSLVGRNTEAFF. The variable domain in full, completed from reference TRBV7-8 and TRBJ1-1, reads GAGVSQSPRYKVAKRGQDVALRCDPISGHVSLFWYQQALGQGPEFLTYFQNEAQLDKSGLPSDRFFAERPEGSVSTLKIQRTQQEDSAVYLCASSLVGRNTEAFFGQGTRLTVV.